What follows are 10 T cell receptor beta chains derived from one specimen sequenced in a study of CD8 T cells in Susac syndrome. Random hexamers were used to reverse transcribe an amount of about 0.5 to 1 ug RNA. TCRdb reanalysed the immunoSEQ multiplex PCR reads using MiXCR and keeps one entry per CDR3 protein. The sample has 160,000 or so distinct CDR3 sequences; approximately 96% are singletons. The specimen sequenced was CD8+ T cells from PBMCs. These receptors all come from a human donor with multiple sclerosis.

V and J are TRBV13 and TRBJ2-7; the match to TRBD2 covers 8 bases. V was clipped by 3 bases and J by 0 bases; unmatched bases: 4. Per the germline V gene, CDR1 is PRHDT and CDR2 is FYEKMQ (reference sequence). The CDR3 runs to 15 residues. CDR3 DNA sequence: TGTGCCAGCAGCTTCGGGGGGGCTCACTCCTACGAGCAGTACTTC. Residues: CASSFGGAHSYEQYF. The variable domain in full, completed from reference TRBV13 and TRBJ2-7, reads AAGVIQSPRHLIKEKRETATLKCYPIPRHDTVYWYQQGPGQDPQFLISFYEKMQSDKGSIPDRFSAQQFSDYHSELNMSSLELGDSALYFCASSFGGAHSYEQYFGPGTRLTVT.

V usage is TRBV2 and J usage is TRBJ2-5; D unresolved. The CDR3 consists of 13 residues. Trimming cost V 7 bases and J 5 bases, with 14 bases left between them. Germline V gene sequence: CDR1 SNHLY, CDR2 FYNNEI. Here the CDR3 DNA reads TGTGCCAGCATGGTGGGCCGTATGGAGACCCAGTACTTC. Translation: CASMVGRMETQYF.

This chain connects TRBV30 to TRBJ2-1; D remains ambiguous. Between the trimmed V and J ends, which lost 3 bases and 6 bases, there was a span of 9 bases. Germline V lookup: CDR1 GTSNPN, CDR2 SVGIG (reference sequence). The CDR3 runs 12 residues. The CDR3 spells CAWSFLRNEQFF. The DNA for the CDR3 is TGTGCCTGGAGCTTCCTCCGCAATGAGCAGTTCTTC.

The gene calls are TRBV7-9 and TRBJ2-3, with D perhaps assigned TRBD1 or TRBD2 (5 bases each). Trimming removed 5 bases at V and 1 base at J, with 16 bases between. This CDR3 comprises 16 residues. In germline, CDR1 is SEHNR, CDR2 FQNEAQ (reference sequence). Written as DNA, the CDR3 is TGTGCCAGCAGCCTCCGGGACCGAGTGGGCACAGATACGCAGTATTTT. Translating gives CASSLRDRVGTDTQYF.

The chain carries TRBV7-9 and TRBJ1-4, with 8 nucleotides matching TRBD1. The CDR3 is made up of 16 amino acids. Germline V gives CDR1 SEHNR, CDR2 FQNEAQ (reference sequence). The junction had 10 bases not matched to a gene; V was cut back by 5 bases and J by 5 bases. The CDR3: CASSPNDRGNNEKLFF. DNA of the CDR3: TGTGCCAGCAGCCCCAACGACAGGGGTAACAATGAAAAACTGTTTTTT.

The V gene is TRBV2, the J gene TRBJ2-5, with 11 bases identical to TRBD1. CDR3 size: 15 residues. Germline CDR1 and CDR2: SNHLY and FYNNEI. V was clipped by 5 bases and J by 2 bases; unmatched bases: 4. The CDR3 spells CASSSGTGGQETQYF. CDR3 coding DNA: TGTGCCAGCAGTTCTGGGACAGGGGGGCAAGAGACCCAGTACTTC.

This clonotype showed up just a few times. This rearrangement joins TRBV4-3 to TRBJ1-6; D unresolved. Trimming pared 0 bases from V and 6 bases from J, leaving 9 bases between. Germline lookup yields CDR1 LGHNA and CDR2 YSLEER. The CDR3 has 15 amino acids. DNA of the CDR3: TGCGCCAGCAGCCAAGATAGAGGGCCTAATTCACCCCTCCACTTT. The encoded protein is CASSQDRGPNSPLHF.

The chain employs TRBV6-2 or TRBV6-3 and TRBJ2-1; D unresolved. Germline V gives CDR1 MNHEY, CDR2 SVGEGT. CDR3 size: 12 residues. Trimming cost V 2 bases and J 7 bases, with 6 bases left between them. The CDR3 protein is CASSYDLNEQFF. The CDR3 DNA is TGTGCCAGCAGTTACGACCTAAATGAGCAGTTCTTC.

The V call is TRBV5-6, the J call TRBJ2-1; D is ambiguous. The germline CDR1 and CDR2 sequences are SGHDT and YYEEEE. V was cut by 0 bases and J by 12 bases, with 10 bases left in between. CDR3 length: 12 residues. Written as DNA, the CDR3 is TGTGCCAGCAGCTTGGGAGCTCCCCGGCAGTTCTTC. Protein sequence: CASSLGAPRQFF.

The chain combines TRBV29-1 with TRBJ1-2; D unclear. Trimming pared 8 bases from V and 4 bases from J, leaving 20 bases between. This CDR3 has 14 amino acids. Looked up from germline, CDR1 is SQVTM and CDR2 is ANQGSEA. CDR3 bases: TGCAGCATTCCTAAGGTCAAGAGTGGCTATGGCTACACCTTC. It yields the protein CSIPKVKSGYGYTF.